What follows are 24 T cell receptor beta chains derived from one specimen sequenced in a study of response to subunit inactivated influenza vaccine. In TCRdb, the RT-PCR reads were re-called with MiXCR into one record per CDR3 protein. The sample contains roughly 700,000 distinct CDR3 sequences, 15% to 18% of which appear only once. The sequencing used PBMCs from blood, collected 11 to 12 days after vaccination. Receptors originate from a man aged 45 to 65 who received an inactivated influenza vaccine.

The J gene is TRBJ2-7, the V gene TRBV5-1; possibly TRBD2 for D (6 bases). This CDR3 comprises 14 residues. CDR1 SGHRS and CDR2 YFSETQ come from the germline V gene. The V end was cut by 1 base, the J end by 3 bases, with 11 bases between. The CDR3 DNA follows: TGCGCCAGCAGCTTGCGGGGGAACGACTACGAGCAGTACTTC. This sequence encodes CASSLRGNDYEQYF.

The J gene is TRBJ2-2, the V gene TRBV12-3 or TRBV12-4, with 7 bases lining up with TRBD1. The CDR3 is 15 residues long. V shed 7 bases, J shed 4 bases, and the junction held 9 bases outside the gene matches. In DNA, the CDR3 is TGTGCCAGCAATAACAGGGGCGGCCTCACCGGGGAGCTGTTTTTT. Protein: CASNNRGGLTGELFF.

This clonotype was seen a few times. The chain links TRBV24-1 to TRBJ2-1; 12 positions match TRBD2. The CDR3 spans 15 residues. CDR1 and CDR2 (germline): KGHDR, SFDVKD. J was trimmed by 3 bases and V by 6 bases; bases with no gene match: 2. This CDR3 reads CATSLAGGYYNEQFF. The CDR3 nucleotides are TGTGCCACCAGTCTAGCGGGGGGGTACTACAATGAGCAGTTCTTC.

At least ten counts were recorded for this clonotype. The rearrangement joins TRBV20-1 to TRBJ1-2; D perhaps matches TRBD1 (6 bases). CDR1 and CDR2 from the germline V gene are DFQATT and SNEGSKA (reference sequence). V lost 6 bases to trimming and J lost 2 bases, with 7 bases between them. The CDR3 extends over 11 amino acids. CDR3 loop: CSAQGNYGYTF. Written as DNA, the CDR3 is TGCAGTGCCCAGGGGAACTATGGCTACACCTTC.

This clonotype showed up just a few times. This chain links TRBV15 with TRBJ2-2, with a tentative D call TRBD2 (6 bases). CDR1 and CDR2 (germline): LNHNV, YYDKDF (reference sequence). The CDR3 sequence is 16 residues long. Trimming took off 2 bases at V and 5 bases at J, with 15 bases between the two ends. In nucleotides, the CDR3 is TGTGCCACCAGCAGATCCCCGGGGGTCGGTACCGGGGAGCTGTTTTTT. Translating it yields CATSRSPGVGTGELFF.

CDR3 sequence: CASSQWPGGTEAFF. CDR3 nucleotides: TGTGCCAGCAGCCAATGGCCAGGGGGGACTGAAGCTTTCTTT. The chain couples TRBV14 to TRBJ1-1, with 7 bases matching TRBD1. Germline CDR1 SGHDN, CDR2 FVKESK. There are 14 residues in the CDR3. J lost 5 bases, V lost 2 bases, and 5 bases had no gene match.

The chain combines TRBV7-9 with TRBJ1-2; D not resolved. The germline CDR1 and CDR2 sequences are SEHNR and FQNEAQ (reference sequence). Trimming took off 3 bases at V and 8 bases at J, with 13 bases between the two ends. The CDR3 runs to 13 residues. CDR3 nucleotides: TGTGCCAGCAGCTTGGGCGCCACGAGCGGCTACACCTTC. This encodes CASSLGATSGYTF.

This clonotype has ten or more counts. The chain has TRBV18 and TRBJ1-1; D is unclear. Per germline, CDR1 KGHSH and CDR2 LQKENI. The CDR3 totals 14 residues. V was pared by 0 bases and J by 8 bases, with 13 bases between. CDR3 residues: CASSPPVGEREAFF. As DNA, the CDR3 is TGTGCCAGCTCACCACCGGTTGGGGAACGGGAAGCTTTCTTT. Complete variable domain (other parts from reference TRBV18 and TRBJ1-1): NAGVMQNPRHLVRRRGQEARLRCSPMKGHSHVYWYRQLPEEGLKFMVYLQKENIIDESGMPKERFSAEFPKEGPSILRIQQVVRGDSAAYFCASSPPVGEREAFFGQGTRLTVV.

The chain links TRBV11-2 to TRBJ1-2; no reliable D call. The CDR3 runs to 15 residues. Trimming cost V 1 base and J 4 bases, with 13 bases left between them. The germline V gene has CDR1 SGHAT and CDR2 FQNNGV. In nucleotides, the CDR3 is TGTGCCAGCAGCTTAGGTGGAGGGTTGGCCTATGGCTACACCTTC. Protein sequence: CASSLGGGLAYGYTF.

The J gene is TRBJ1-1, the V gene TRBV4-1; tentatively, D is TRBD1 (5 bases). Germline CDR1 and CDR2: MGHRA and YSYEKL. V shed 6 bases and J shed 5 bases, with 16 bases lying between them. The length of the CDR3 is 14 residues. CDR3 DNA: TGCGCCAGCAGGTCTCCGGGACGCCGAACTGAAGCTTTCTTT. Translated, it gives CASRSPGRRTEAFF.

This clonotype was seen a handful of times. This rearrangement joins TRBV20-1 to TRBJ2-5; D uncertain. The CDR3 has 13 amino acids. The V gene's germline CDR1 is DFQATT and CDR2 SNEGSKA (reference sequence). Trimming left V 3 bases short and J 3 bases short, with 11 bases between. For the CDR3, the DNA is TGCAGTGCTAGGGAAGCCAGAAAAGAGACCCAGTACTTC. Translated, it gives CSAREARKETQYF.

The V call is TRBV30, the J call TRBJ2-1, with TRBD2 matching 13 bases. This CDR3 comprises 14 residues. Germline V gene data show CDR1 as GTSNPN and CDR2 as SVGIG (reference sequence). V lost 5 bases to trimming and J lost 9 bases; unmatched junction nucleotides: 7. This CDR3 is CAWETSGGALEQFF. CDR3 in DNA: TGTGCCTGGGAAACTAGCGGGGGGGCTCTTGAGCAGTTCTTC.

V usage is TRBV20-1 and J usage is TRBJ2-1, with 9 bases matching TRBD2. CDR3 size: 15 residues. The V gene's germline CDR1 is DFQATT and CDR2 SNEGSKA (reference sequence). J lost 9 bases, V lost 3 bases, and 12 bases had no gene match. DNA of the CDR3: TGCAGTGCTAGGGACGGGGGACTAGCCTACGGTGAGCAGTTCTTC. It is translated as CSARDGGLAYGEQFF.

This clonotype turned up a few times. The V and J genes are TRBV3-1 and TRBJ2-1, with TRBD2 matching 9 bases. CDR3 length equals 16 residues. CDR1 is LGHDT, CDR2 YNNKEL, per germline (reference sequence). Trimming cost V 4 bases and J 9 bases; bases outside gene matches: 13. The chain's CDR3 is CASSPRVPSGKSEQFF. CDR3 sequence (DNA): TGTGCCAGCAGCCCGAGAGTCCCTAGCGGGAAAAGTGAGCAGTTCTTC.

This chain links TRBV5-1 with TRBJ2-7, with 7 positions matching TRBD2. Trimming cost V 4 bases and J 4 bases; bases outside gene matches: 14. The CDR3 contains 16 residues. Germline assignment: CDR1 SGHRS and CDR2 YFSETQ. This chain's CDR3 is CASSPRGLGLVYEQYF. The DNA for the CDR3 is TGCGCCAGCAGCCCGCGTGGACTAGGGTTGGTTTACGAGCAGTACTTC.

This clonotype has more than one count but fewer than ten. V is TRBV3-1 and J is TRBJ1-1; 7 bases fit TRBD1. The germline gives CDR1 LGHDT, CDR2 YNNKEL (reference sequence). V trimming: 5 bases; J trimming: 8 bases; junction bases outside the gene matches: 2. The CDR3 spans 11 residues. CDR3 nucleotide sequence: TGTGCCAGCAGCATGACAGGGGAAGCTTTCTTT. Its protein product is CASSMTGEAFF.

The chain couples TRBV7-9 to TRBJ2-7; 7 bases line up with TRBD1. Trimming cost V 9 bases and J 6 bases; bases outside gene matches: 2. The CDR3 length is 10 residues. CDR1 is SEHNR and CDR2 is FQNEAQ in the germline V gene (reference sequence). CDR3 sequence (DNA): TGTGCCAGTTCAGGGGGCGAGCAGTACTTC. It codes for CASSGGEQYF.

V gene TRBV7-9 combines with J gene TRBJ2-7; 8 nucleotides match TRBD1. Germline V lookup: CDR1 SEHNR, CDR2 FQNEAQ (reference sequence). CDR3 length: 16 amino acids. J gave up 5 bases and V 3 bases, and 12 bases lay outside the gene matches. This chain's CDR3 is CASSLHGSGGRNEQYF. In nucleotides, the CDR3 is TGTGCCAGCAGCTTGCATGGATCAGGGGGCCGCAACGAGCAGTACTTC.

V and J are TRBV5-1 and TRBJ1-2; tentatively, D is TRBD1 (6 bases). The CDR3 totals 14 residues. Germline V gives CDR1 SGHRS, CDR2 YFSETQ. With 4 bases removed from V and 4 bases from J, the gap between germline ends came to 14 bases. CDR3 amino acids: CASSSHRVGYGYTF. The DNA for the CDR3 is TGCGCCAGCAGCAGCCACAGGGTAGGCTATGGCTACACCTTC.

In the case of this clonotype: One end of the junction does not line up with germline, which may come from a read error. This chain uses TRBV7-2 with TRBJ2-7, with 8 bases identical to TRBD1. The CDR3 has 14 residues. The germline V gene encodes CDR1 SGHTA and CDR2 FQGNSA. CDR3 DNA: TGTGCCAGCAGCTTCCAGGGGGCTTCCTACGAGCATTACTTC. Encoded protein: CASSFQGASYEHYF.

The chain joins TRBV5-5 to TRBJ2-7, with TRBD2 as a possible D gene (7 bases). V lost 1 base and J 2 bases, leaving 16 bases between the germline ends. This CDR3 comprises 16 residues. The germline V gene encodes CDR1 SGHKS and CDR2 YYEKEE (reference sequence). CDR3 sequence (DNA): TGTGCCAGCAGCTTGACGGGGGGCCTTTCAGCCTACGAGCAGTACTTC. Translation gives CASSLTGGLSAYEQYF.

This clonotype appeared many times. The V gene is TRBV5-1, the J gene TRBJ2-1, with a possible D match to TRBD1 (5 bases). The V end was cut by 3 bases, the J end by 5 bases, with 12 bases between. Germline loops: CDR1 SGHRS, CDR2 YFSETQ. This CDR3 has 14 amino acids. In nucleotides, the CDR3 is TGCGCCAGCAGCTCCGTAGGGGATCACAATGAGCAGTTCTTC. This codes for CASSSVGDHNEQFF. Combining the CDR3 with reference TRBV5-1 and TRBJ2-1 gives the whole variable domain KAGVTQTPRYLIKTRGQQVTLSCSPISGHRSVSWYQQTPGQGLQFLFEYFSETQRNKGNFPGRFSGRQFSNSRSEMNVSTLELGDSALYLCASSSVGDHNEQFFGPGTRLTVL.

The chain carries TRBV12-3 or TRBV12-4 and TRBJ1-1; a possible D gene is TRBD1 (6 bases). V was trimmed by 2 bases and J by 5 bases, leaving 12 bases between them. CDR3 length: 14 amino acids. CDR3 coding DNA: TGTGCCAGCAGTTTAAGGGCAGGGGCGACTGAAGCTTTCTTT. Translating it yields CASSLRAGATEAFF.

V and J are TRBV20-1 and TRBJ2-5; D ambiguous. Trimming took 0 bases from V and 1 from J, leaving 9 bases between them. This CDR3 contains 14 residues. Germline assignment: CDR1 DFQATT and CDR2 SNEGSKA (reference sequence). DNA for the CDR3: TGCAGTGCTAGAGATGCCAGCATCCAAGAGACCCAGTACTTC. Amino acid sequence: CSARDASIQETQYF.